Listed below are T cell receptor beta chains from one sample, sequenced in a study of a mutant IDH1 vaccine in newly diagnosed glioma. Method: immunoSEQ multiplex PCR; TCRdb's copy keeps in-frame clones and lacks some. The sample lists 60,000 or so clones, around four fifths occurring once. These receptors have no identified antigens. The sequencing used PBMCs, collected from a glioma patient whose treatment included an IDH1 peptide vaccine. These receptors all come from a woman between 45 and 60 years old with glioma. Both conserved end residues are part of each CDR3. A D gene is named only where the DNA matches it firmly. Clone size is stated in some rows and not others, as once, few, many or a class when expanded.

J gene: TRBJ2-7
V gene: TRBV28
clone size: NA
D gene: NA
CDR3 DNA: TGTGCCAGCAGTTTACGACAGGCCCCCTCCTACGAGCAGTACTTC
CDR3 protein: CASSLRQAPSYEQYF

J gene: TRBJ1-2
V gene: TRBV27
clone size: once
D gene: NA
CDR3 DNA: TGTGCCAGCAGTTTATGGGTGGGGGAGGGCTACACCTTC
CDR3 protein: CASSLWVGEGYTF

J gene: TRBJ1-2
V gene: TRBV9
clone size: few
D gene: NA
CDR3 DNA: TGTGCCAGCAGCGTAGCCGTAAGGTATGGCTACACCTTC
CDR3 protein: CASSVAVRYGYTF

J gene: TRBJ2-5
V gene: TRBV19
clone size: NA
D gene: NA
CDR3 DNA: TGTGCCAGTAGTATTGCGGGGGCGGAAGAGACCCAGTACTTC
CDR3 protein: CASSIAGAEETQYF

J gene: TRBJ1-5
V gene: TRBV25-1
clone size: NA
D gene: NA
CDR3 DNA: TGTGCCAGCAGTGATTCCCGACCCGGGGGGAGCAATCAGCCCCAGCATTTT
CDR3 protein: CASSDSRPGGSNQPQHF

J gene: TRBJ1-2
V gene: TRBV19
clone size: NA
D gene: TRBD1
CDR3 DNA: TGTGCCAGTAGTATGGAGGACAGGGCTGGCTACACCTTC
CDR3 protein: CASSMEDRAGYTF

J gene: TRBJ2-5
V gene: TRBV27
clone size: NA
D gene: NA
CDR3 DNA: TGTGCCAGCAGCAAACAGGTCATCCAAGAGACCCAGTACTTC
CDR3 protein: CASSKQVIQETQYF

J gene: TRBJ2-3
V gene: TRBV10-2
clone size: NA
D gene: TRBD2
CDR3 DNA: TGCGCCAGCAGACCAGCGGGGGGCGGCACAGATACGCAGTATTTT
CDR3 protein: CASRPAGGGTDTQYF

J gene: TRBJ2-5
V gene: TRBV11-2
clone size: NA
D gene: TRBD2
CDR3 DNA: TGTGCCAGCAGCTGGGAGTCCTCGGGGGGGCCGAAGACCCAGTACTTC
CDR3 protein: CASSWESSGGPKTQYF

J gene: TRBJ1-4
V gene: TRBV4-2
clone size: NA
D gene: NA
CDR3 DNA: TGTGCCAGCAGCCAAGGGGCAAAGCGAACTGAAAAACTGTTTTTT
CDR3 protein: CASSQGAKRTEKLFF

J gene: TRBJ2-5
V gene: TRBV7-9
clone size: NA
D gene: TRBD2
CDR3 DNA: TGTGCCAGCAGCTGGGACCGGTCACGCGGGGGGGAGACCCAGTACTTC
CDR3 protein: CASSWDRSRGGETQYF

J gene: TRBJ1-1
V gene: TRBV20-1
clone size: NA
D gene: NA
CDR3 DNA: TGCAGTGCTAGCGATTACCCTGAAGCTTTCTTT
CDR3 protein: CSASDYPEAFF

J gene: TRBJ1-6
V gene: TRBV9
clone size: few
D gene: NA
CDR3 DNA: TGTGCCAGCAGCGTAGCGGCTCAAGGCGATAATTCACCCCTCCACTTT
CDR3 protein: CASSVAAQGDNSPLHF

J gene: TRBJ1-1
V gene: TRBV6-1
clone size: NA
D gene: NA
CDR3 DNA: TGTGCCAGCAGTTCGGACAGAGTGTCGTATAAAGCTTTCTTT
CDR3 protein: CASSSDRVSYKAFF

J gene: TRBJ2-1
V gene: TRBV30
clone size: NA
D gene: NA
CDR3 DNA: TGTGCCTGGAGTGTAAACAGTAACTACAATGAGCAGTTCTTC
CDR3 protein: CAWSVNSNYNEQFF

J gene: TRBJ1-1
V gene: TRBV5-1
clone size: NA
D gene: NA
CDR3 DNA: TGCGCCAGCAGCTTGGGAGAACCCACTGAAGCTTTCTTT
CDR3 protein: CASSLGEPTEAFF

J gene: TRBJ1-4
V gene: TRBV7-9
clone size: NA
D gene: NA
CDR3 DNA: TGTGCCAGCAGCCCGGAACATGAAAAACTGTTTTTT
CDR3 protein: CASSPEHEKLFF

J gene: TRBJ1-6
V gene: TRBV28
clone size: NA
D gene: NA
CDR3 DNA: TGTGCCAGCAGCCCTTCGGGGGGGCCGAATTCACCCCTCCACTTT
CDR3 protein: CASSPSGGPNSPLHF

J gene: TRBJ2-7
V gene: TRBV6-6
clone size: NA
D gene: TRBD2
CDR3 DNA: TGTGCCAGCAGTTCGGAGCTAGCGGGGAGCTCCTACGAGCAGTACTTC
CDR3 protein: CASSSELAGSSYEQYF

J gene: TRBJ1-6
V gene: TRBV18
clone size: NA
D gene: NA
CDR3 DNA: TGTGCCAGCTCTGAATCGGCTTCACATGTCTCACCCCTCCACTTT
CDR3 protein: CASSESASHVSPLHF

J gene: TRBJ1-1
V gene: TRBV5-6
clone size: NA
D gene: TRBD1
CDR3 DNA: TGTGCCAGCAGCTTAACGGGACAGGGGAACCCTGAAGCTTTCTTT
CDR3 protein: CASSLTGQGNPEAFF

J gene: TRBJ1-5
V gene: TRBV30
clone size: NA
D gene: NA
CDR3 DNA: TGTGCCTGGAGTGGATCGGCAGATCAGCCCCAGCATTTT
CDR3 protein: CAWSGSADQPQHF

J gene: TRBJ1-1
V gene: TRBV12-5
clone size: NA
D gene: NA
CDR3 DNA: TGTGCTAGTGGTTTTGGGGGGCCGAACACTGAAGCTTTCTTT
CDR3 protein: CASGFGGPNTEAFF

J gene: TRBJ1-1
V gene: TRBV18
clone size: NA
D gene: NA
CDR3 DNA: TGTGCCAGCTCCCTCTTGAAGGGCACTGAAGCTTTCTTT
CDR3 protein: CASSLLKGTEAFF

J gene: TRBJ2-4
V gene: TRBV6-1
clone size: few
D gene: NA
CDR3 DNA: TGTGCCAGCAGTGAAGCATGGGGAATAAAAAACATTCAGTACTTC
CDR3 protein: CASSEAWGIKNIQYF

J gene: TRBJ2-7
V gene: TRBV27
clone size: NA
D gene: TRBD1
CDR3 DNA: TGTGCCAGCAGCCCCCTGACAGGGTGGCGCGAGCAGTACTTC
CDR3 protein: CASSPLTGWREQYF

J gene: TRBJ2-2
V gene: TRBV5-6
clone size: once
D gene: NA
CDR3 DNA: TGTGCCAGCAGCTTGGGTCGGGGGGAGCTGTTTTTT
CDR3 protein: CASSLGRGELFF

J gene: TRBJ2-5
V gene: TRBV12-5
clone size: NA
D gene: TRBD2
CDR3 DNA: TGTGCTAGTGGTTCCGGGACTAGAGCAGGGGAGACCCAGTACTTC
CDR3 protein: CASGSGTRAGETQYF

J gene: TRBJ2-7
V gene: TRBV27
clone size: NA
D gene: TRBD2
CDR3 DNA: TGTGCCAGCAGTTTACGCGGGGGGCGTACCTACGAGCAGTACTTC
CDR3 protein: CASSLRGGRTYEQYF